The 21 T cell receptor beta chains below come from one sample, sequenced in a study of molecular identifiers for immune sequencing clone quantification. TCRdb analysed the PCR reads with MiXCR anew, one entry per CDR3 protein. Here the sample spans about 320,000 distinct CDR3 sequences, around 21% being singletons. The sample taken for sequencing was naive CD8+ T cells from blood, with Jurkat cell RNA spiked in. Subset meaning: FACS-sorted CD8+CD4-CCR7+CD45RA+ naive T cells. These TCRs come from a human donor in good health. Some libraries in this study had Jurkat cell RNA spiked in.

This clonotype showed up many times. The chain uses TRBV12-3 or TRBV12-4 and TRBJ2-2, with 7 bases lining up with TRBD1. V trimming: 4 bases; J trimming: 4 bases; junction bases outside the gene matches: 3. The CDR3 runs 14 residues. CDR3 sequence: CASSYDRVTGELFF. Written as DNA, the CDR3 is TGTGCCAGCAGTTATGACAGGGTCACCGGGGAGCTGTTTTTT.

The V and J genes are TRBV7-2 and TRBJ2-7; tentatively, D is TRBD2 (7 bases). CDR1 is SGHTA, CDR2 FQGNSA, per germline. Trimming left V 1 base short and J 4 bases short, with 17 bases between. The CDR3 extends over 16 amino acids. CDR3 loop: CASSLEGGVVRYEQYF. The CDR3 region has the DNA TGTGCCAGCAGCTTAGAAGGGGGGGTAGTAAGGTACGAGCAGTACTTC.

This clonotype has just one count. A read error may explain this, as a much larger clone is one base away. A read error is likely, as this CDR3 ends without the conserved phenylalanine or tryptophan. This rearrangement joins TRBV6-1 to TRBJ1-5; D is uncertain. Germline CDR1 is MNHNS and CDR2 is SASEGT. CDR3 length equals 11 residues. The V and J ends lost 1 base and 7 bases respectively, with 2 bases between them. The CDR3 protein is CASSEEQPQHS. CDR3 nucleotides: TGTGCCAGCAGTGAAGAACAGCCCCAGCATTCT.

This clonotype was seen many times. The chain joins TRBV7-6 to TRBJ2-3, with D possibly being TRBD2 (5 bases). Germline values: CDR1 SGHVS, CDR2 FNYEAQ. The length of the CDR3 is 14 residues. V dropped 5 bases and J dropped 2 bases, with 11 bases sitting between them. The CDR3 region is CASSPRESTDTQYF. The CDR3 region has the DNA TGTGCCAGCAGCCCAAGGGAGTCCACAGATACGCAGTATTTT.

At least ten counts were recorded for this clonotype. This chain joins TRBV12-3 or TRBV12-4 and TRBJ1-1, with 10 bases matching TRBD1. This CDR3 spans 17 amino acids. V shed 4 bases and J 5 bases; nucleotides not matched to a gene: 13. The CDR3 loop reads CASSSSARDRGDTEAFF. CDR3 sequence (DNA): TGTGCCAGCAGTTCTAGCGCCCGGGACAGGGGTGATACTGAAGCTTTCTTT.

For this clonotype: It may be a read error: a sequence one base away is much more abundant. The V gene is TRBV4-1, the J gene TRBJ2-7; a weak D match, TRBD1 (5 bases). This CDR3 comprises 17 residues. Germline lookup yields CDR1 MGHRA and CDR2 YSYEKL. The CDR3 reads CASSHLSSGAGSYEQHF. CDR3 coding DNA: TGCGCCAGCAGCCACCTTTCCTCTGGGGCAGGGTCCTACGAGCAGCACTTC.

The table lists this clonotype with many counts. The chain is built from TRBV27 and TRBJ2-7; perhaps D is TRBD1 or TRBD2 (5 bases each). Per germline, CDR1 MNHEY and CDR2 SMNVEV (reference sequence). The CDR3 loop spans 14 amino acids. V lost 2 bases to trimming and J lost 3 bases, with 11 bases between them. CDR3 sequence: CASSLNGARYEQYF. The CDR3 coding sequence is TGTGCCAGCAGTTTAAACGGGGCGCGCTACGAGCAGTACTTC.

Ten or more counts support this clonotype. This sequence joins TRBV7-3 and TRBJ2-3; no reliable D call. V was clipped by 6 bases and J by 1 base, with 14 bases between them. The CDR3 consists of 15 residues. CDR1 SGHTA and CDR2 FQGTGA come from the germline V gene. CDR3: CASSQGWAGTDTQYF. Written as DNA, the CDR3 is TGTGCCAGCAGTCAAGGGTGGGCCGGCACAGATACGCAGTATTTT.

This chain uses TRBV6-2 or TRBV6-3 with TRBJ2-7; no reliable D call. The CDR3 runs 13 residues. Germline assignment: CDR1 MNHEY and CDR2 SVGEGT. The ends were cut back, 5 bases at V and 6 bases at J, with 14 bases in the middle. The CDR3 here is CASSPSERREQYF. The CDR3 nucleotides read TGTGCCAGCAGTCCCTCCGAGAGGCGCGAGCAGTACTTC.

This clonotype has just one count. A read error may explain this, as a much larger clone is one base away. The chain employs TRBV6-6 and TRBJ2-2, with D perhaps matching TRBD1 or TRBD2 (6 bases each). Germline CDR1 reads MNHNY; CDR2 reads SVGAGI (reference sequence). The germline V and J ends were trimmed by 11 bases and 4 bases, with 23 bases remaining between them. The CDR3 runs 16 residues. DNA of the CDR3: TGTGCCGGCATCTTGATGTGGGGGGCAAGCACCGGGGAGCTGTTTTTT. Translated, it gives CAGILMWGASTGELFF.

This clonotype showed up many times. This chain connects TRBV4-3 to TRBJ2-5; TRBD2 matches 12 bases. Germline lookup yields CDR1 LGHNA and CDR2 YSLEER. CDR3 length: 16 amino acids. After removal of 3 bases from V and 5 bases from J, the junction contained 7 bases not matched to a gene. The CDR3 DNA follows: TGCGCCAGCAGCCATTCTAGCGGGGGGGCCGGGGAGACCCAGTACTTC. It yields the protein CASSHSSGGAGETQYF.

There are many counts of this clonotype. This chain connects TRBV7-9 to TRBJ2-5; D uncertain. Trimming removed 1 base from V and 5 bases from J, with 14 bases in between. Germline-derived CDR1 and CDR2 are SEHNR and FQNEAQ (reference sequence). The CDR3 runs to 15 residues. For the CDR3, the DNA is TGTGCCAGCAGCTTAGTCGGAGCTCCGGAGGAGACCCAGTACTTC. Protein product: CASSLVGAPEETQYF.

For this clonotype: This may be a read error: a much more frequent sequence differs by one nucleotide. The CDR3 here is CANSLDIPGQPFYGYTF. CDR3 bases: TGCGCCAACAGCTTGGATATACCGGGACAACCGTTCTATGGCTACACCTTC. This chain connects TRBV5-1 to TRBJ1-2; D might be TRBD1 (6 bases). CDR1 and CDR2 from the germline V gene are SGHRS and YFSETQ. The CDR3 loop spans 17 amino acids.

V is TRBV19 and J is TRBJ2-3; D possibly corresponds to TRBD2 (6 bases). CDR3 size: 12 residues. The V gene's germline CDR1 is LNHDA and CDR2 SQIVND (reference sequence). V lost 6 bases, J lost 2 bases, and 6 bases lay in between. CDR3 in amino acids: CASRDYTDTQYF. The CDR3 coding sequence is TGTGCCAGTAGGGACTACACAGATACGCAGTATTTT. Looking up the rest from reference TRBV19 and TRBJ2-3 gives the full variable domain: DGGITQSPKYLFRKEGQNVTLSCEQNLNHDAMYWYRQDPGQGLRLIYYSQIVNDFQKGDIAEGYSVSREKKESFPLTVTSAQKNPTAFYLCASRDYTDTQYFGPGTRLTVL.

This chain's CDR3 is CASSTSGVLSYEQYF. The CDR3 DNA sequence: TGTGCCAGCAGCACTAGCGGGGTTTTATCCTACGAGCAGTACTTC. The chain recombines TRBV7-6 with TRBJ2-7; 10 positions agree with TRBD2. Germline assignment: CDR1 SGHVS and CDR2 FNYEAQ. The trim removed 5 bases at V and 1 base at J, leaving 5 bases unmatched. The CDR3 runs 15 residues.

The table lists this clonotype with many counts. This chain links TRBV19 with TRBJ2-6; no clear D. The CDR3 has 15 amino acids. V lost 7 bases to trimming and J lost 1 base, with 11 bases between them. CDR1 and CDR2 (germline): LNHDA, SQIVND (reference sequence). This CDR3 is CASTPQFSGANVLTF. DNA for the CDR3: TGTGCCAGTACGCCTCAGTTTTCTGGGGCCAACGTCCTGACTTTC.

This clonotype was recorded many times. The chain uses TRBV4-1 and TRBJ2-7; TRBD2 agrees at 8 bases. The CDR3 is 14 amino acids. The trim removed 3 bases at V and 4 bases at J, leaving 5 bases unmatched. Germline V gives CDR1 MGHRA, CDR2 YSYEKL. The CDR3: CASSHDPGGYEQYF. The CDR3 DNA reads TGCGCCAGCAGCCATGACCCGGGGGGGTACGAGCAGTACTTC.

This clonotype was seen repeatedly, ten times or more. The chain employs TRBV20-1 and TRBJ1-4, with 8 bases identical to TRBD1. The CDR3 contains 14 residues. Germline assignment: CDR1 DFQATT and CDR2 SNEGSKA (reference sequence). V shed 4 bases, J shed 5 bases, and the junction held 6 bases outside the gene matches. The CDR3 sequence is CSAKNRGKNEKLFF. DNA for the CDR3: TGCAGTGCTAAAAACAGGGGGAAGAATGAAAAACTGTTTTTT.

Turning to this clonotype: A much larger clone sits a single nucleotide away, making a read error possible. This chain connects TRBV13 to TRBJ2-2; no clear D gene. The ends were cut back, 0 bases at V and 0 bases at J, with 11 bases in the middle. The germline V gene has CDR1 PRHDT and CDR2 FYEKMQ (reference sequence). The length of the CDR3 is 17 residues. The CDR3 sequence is CASSLGDGSPNTGELFF. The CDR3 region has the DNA TGTGCCAGCAGCTTAGGGGACGGGTCACCGAACACCGGGGAGCTGTTTTTT.

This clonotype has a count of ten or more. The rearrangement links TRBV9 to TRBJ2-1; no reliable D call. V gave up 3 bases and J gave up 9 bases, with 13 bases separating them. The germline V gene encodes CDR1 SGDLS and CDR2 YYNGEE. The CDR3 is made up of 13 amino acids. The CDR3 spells CASSAPRKPEQFF. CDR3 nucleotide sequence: TGTGCCAGCAGCGCCCCAAGAAAGCCTGAGCAGTTCTTC. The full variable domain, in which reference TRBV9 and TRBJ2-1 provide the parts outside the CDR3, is DSGVTQTPKHLITATGQRVTLRCSPRSGDLSVYWYQQSLDQGLQFLIQYYNGEERAKGNILERFSAQQFPDLHSELNLSSLELGDSALYFCASSAPRKPEQFFGPGTRLTVL.

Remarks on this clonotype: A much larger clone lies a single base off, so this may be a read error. CDR3 region: CASSPGIDTQYF. CDR3 coding DNA: TGTGCCAGCAGCCCAGGGATAGATACGCAGTATTTT. The V and J genes are TRBV9 and TRBJ2-3; tentatively, D is TRBD1 (5 bases). The ends were cut back, 4 bases at V and 5 bases at J, with 8 bases in the middle. From germline, CDR1 is SGDLS and CDR2 YYNGEE. CDR3 size: 12 residues. Full variable domain (rest looked up from reference TRBV9 and TRBJ2-3): DSGVTQTPKHLITATGQRVTLRCSPRSGDLSVYWYQQSLDQGLQFLIQYYNGEERAKGNILERFSAQQFPDLHSELNLSSLELGDSALYFCASSPGIDTQYFGPGTRLTVL.